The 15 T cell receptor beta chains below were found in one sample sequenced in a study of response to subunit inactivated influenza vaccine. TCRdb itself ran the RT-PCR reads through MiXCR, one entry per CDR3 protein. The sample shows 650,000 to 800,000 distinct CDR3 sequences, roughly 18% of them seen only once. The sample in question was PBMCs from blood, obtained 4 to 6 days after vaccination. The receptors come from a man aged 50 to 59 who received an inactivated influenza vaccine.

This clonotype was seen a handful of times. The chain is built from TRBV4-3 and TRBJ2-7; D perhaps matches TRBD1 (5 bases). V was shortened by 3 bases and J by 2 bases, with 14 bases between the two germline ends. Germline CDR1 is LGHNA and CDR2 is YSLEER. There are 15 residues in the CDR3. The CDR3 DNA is TGCGCCAGCAGCCAGACCGACAGCTACGCCTACGAGCAGTACTTC. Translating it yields CASSQTDSYAYEQYF.

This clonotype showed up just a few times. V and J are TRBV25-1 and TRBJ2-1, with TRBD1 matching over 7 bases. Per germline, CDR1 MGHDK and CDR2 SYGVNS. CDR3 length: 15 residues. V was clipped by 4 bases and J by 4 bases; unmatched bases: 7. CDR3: CASSANRGVYNEQFF. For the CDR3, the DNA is TGTGCCAGCAGTGCGAACAGGGGAGTATACAATGAGCAGTTCTTC.

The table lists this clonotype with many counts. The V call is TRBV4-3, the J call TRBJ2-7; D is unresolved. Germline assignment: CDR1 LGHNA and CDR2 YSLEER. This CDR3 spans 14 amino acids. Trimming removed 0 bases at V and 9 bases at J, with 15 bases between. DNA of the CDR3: TGCGCCAGCAGCCAAGATTTGATGACGGGTGGGCAGTACTTC. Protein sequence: CASSQDLMTGGQYF.

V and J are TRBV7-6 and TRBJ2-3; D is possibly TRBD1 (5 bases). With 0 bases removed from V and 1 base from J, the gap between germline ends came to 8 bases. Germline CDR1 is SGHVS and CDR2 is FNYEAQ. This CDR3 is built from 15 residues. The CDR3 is CASSLASRGTDTQYF. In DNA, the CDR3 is TGTGCCAGCAGCTTAGCGTCCAGGGGCACAGATACGCAGTATTTT. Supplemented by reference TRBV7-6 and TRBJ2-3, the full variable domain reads GAGVSQSPRYKVTKRGQDVALRCDPISGHVSLYWYRQALGQGPEFLTYFNYEAQQDKSGLPNDRFSAERPEGSISTLTIQRTEQRDSAMYRCASSLASRGTDTQYFGPGTRLTVL.

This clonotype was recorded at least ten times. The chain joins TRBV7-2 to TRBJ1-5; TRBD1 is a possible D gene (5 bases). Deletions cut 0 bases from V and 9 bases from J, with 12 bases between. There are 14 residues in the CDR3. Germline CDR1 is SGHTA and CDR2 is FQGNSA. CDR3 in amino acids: CASSLAEFRGPQHF. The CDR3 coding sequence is TGTGCCAGCAGCTTAGCAGAGTTTAGGGGGCCCCAGCATTTT.

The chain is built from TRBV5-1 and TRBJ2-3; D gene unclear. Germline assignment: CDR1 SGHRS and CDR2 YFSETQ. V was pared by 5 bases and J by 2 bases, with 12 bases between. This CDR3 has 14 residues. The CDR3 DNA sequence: TGCGCCAGCAGTTTTCTCGCGATCACAGATACGCAGTATTTT. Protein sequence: CASSFLAITDTQYF.

The CDR3 DNA sequence: TGTGCCAGCAGTGAACAAGCGGGGGCCTACGAGCAGTACTTC. The encoded protein is CASSEQAGAYEQYF. The gene calls are TRBV25-1 and TRBJ2-7; 8 bases match TRBD2. The germline V gene has CDR1 MGHDK and CDR2 SYGVNS. This CDR3 contains 14 residues. With 2 bases clipped from V and 2 bases from J, the junction kept 2 bases outside the gene matches.

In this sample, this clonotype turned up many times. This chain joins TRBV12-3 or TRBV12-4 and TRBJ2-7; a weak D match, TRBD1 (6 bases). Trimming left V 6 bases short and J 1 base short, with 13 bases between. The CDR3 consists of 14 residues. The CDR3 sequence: CASRPGQSSYEQYF. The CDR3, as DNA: TGTGCCAGCAGACCCGGACAGTCTTCCTACGAGCAGTACTTC.

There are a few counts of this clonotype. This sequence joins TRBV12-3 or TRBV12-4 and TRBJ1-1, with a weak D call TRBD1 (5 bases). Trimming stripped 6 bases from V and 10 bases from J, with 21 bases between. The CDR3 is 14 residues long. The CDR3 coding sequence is TGTGCCAGCAGCAAAATCACCCAAGGTAGGGGAGCTTTCTTT. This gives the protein CASSKITQGRGAFF.

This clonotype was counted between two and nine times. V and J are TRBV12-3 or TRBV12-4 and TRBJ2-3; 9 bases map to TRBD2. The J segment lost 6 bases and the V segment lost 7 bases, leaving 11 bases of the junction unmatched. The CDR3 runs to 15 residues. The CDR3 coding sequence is TGTGCCAGCATTCAAGCGGGGGGTCACCCCGATACGCAGTATTTT. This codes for CASIQAGGHPDTQYF.

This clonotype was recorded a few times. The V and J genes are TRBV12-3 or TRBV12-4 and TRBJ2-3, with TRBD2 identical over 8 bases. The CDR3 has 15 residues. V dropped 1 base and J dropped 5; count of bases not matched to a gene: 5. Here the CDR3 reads CASSLVTGGQDTQYF. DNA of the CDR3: TGTGCCAGCAGTTTAGTTACGGGGGGGCAAGATACGCAGTATTTT.

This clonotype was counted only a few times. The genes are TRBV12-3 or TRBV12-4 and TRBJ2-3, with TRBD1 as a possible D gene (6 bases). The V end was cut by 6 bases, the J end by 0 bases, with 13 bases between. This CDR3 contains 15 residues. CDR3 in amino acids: CASSPDSTSTDTQYF. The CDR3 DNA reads TGTGCCAGCAGCCCGGACAGTACTAGCACAGATACGCAGTATTTT.

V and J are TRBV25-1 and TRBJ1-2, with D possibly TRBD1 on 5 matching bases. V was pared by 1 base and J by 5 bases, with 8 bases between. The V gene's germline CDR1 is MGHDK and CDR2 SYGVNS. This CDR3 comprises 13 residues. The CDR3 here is CASSEWGGYGYTF. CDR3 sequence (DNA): TGTGCCAGCAGTGAATGGGGGGGGTATGGCTACACCTTC.

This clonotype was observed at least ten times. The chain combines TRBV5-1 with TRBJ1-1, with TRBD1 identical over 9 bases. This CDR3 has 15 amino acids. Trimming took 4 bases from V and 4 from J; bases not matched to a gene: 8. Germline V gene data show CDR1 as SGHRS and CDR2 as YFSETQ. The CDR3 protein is CASSPWTGEGTEAFF. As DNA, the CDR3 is TGCGCCAGCAGCCCTTGGACAGGGGAGGGCACTGAAGCTTTCTTT.

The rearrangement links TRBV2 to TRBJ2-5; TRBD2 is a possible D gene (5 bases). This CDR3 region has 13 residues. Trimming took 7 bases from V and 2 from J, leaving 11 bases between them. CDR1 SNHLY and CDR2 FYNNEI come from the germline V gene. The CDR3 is CASTRGWQETQYF. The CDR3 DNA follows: TGTGCCAGCACTCGAGGGTGGCAAGAGACCCAGTACTTC.